Listed below are T cell receptor beta chains from one sample, sequenced in a study of shared clonotypes between healthy human individuals. Clones were sequenced by immunoSEQ multiplex PCR, and TCRdb holds only the in-frame ones, with some missing. Found here are some 2.3 million clones, 85% to 95% of them singletons; the top ten hold 0.3% to 0.4%. The sequenced sample was naive CD4+ T cells from PBMCs. Source of these receptors: a man younger than 35 in good health. Some clones in this sample may be carry-over from other donors' samples. Both conserved end residues are part of each CDR3. The order of the fields is clone size, J gene, V gene, D gene, CDR3 protein, CDR3 DNA. The D gene is left open where the match is weak. Only part of the rows carry a size: once, few, many, or a class if the clone is expanded.

size: NA
J: TRBJ2-3
V: TRBV9
D: TRBD2
CDR3: CASTLAGTTDTQYF
DNA: TGTGCCAGCACCCTAGCGGGCACCACAGATACGCAGTATTTT

size: NA
J: TRBJ2-3
V: TRBV6-6
D: NA
CDR3: CASRTTGRGGDTQYF
DNA: TGTGCCAGCCGAACCACCGGGAGAGGAGGAGATACGCAGTATTTT

size: NA
J: TRBJ2-7
V: TRBV5-6
D: NA
CDR3: CASSLGGVEQYF
DNA: TGTGCCAGCAGTCTCGGAGGGGTCGAGCAGTACTTC

size: NA
J: TRBJ2-4
V: TRBV11-2
D: NA
CDR3: CASTLSGRAKNIQYF
DNA: TGTGCCAGCACCCTGAGTGGTCGGGCCAAAAACATTCAGTACTTC

size: NA
J: TRBJ2-7
V: TRBV5-1
D: NA
CDR3: CASSASGAYEQYF
DNA: TGCGCCAGCAGCGCATCCGGGGCCTACGAGCAGTACTTC

size: NA
J: TRBJ2-4
V: TRBV11-2
D: TRBD2
CDR3: CASSLVPSGSGKNIQYF
DNA: TGTGCCAGCAGCTTAGTCCCGAGCGGGAGTGGGAAAAACATTCAGTACTTC

size: NA
J: TRBJ2-1
V: TRBV30
D: TRBD2
CDR3: CAWSDWLAGSNSYNEQFF
DNA: TGTGCCTGGAGCGATTGGCTAGCGGGTTCAAATTCCTACAATGAGCAGTTCTTC

size: NA
J: TRBJ2-7
V: TRBV6-1
D: NA
CDR3: CASSERRSYEQYF
DNA: TGTGCCAGCAGTGAACGTAGGTCCTACGAGCAGTACTTC

size: once
J: TRBJ2-1
V: TRBV15
D: TRBD2
CDR3: CATSRLAGLDEQFF
DNA: TGTGCCACCAGCAGACTAGCGGGATTGGATGAGCAGTTCTTC

size: NA
J: TRBJ1-1
V: TRBV2
D: NA
CDR3: CASREDSSNTEAFF
DNA: TGTGCCAGCAGGGAGGACAGCTCGAACACTGAAGCTTTCTTT

size: NA
J: TRBJ1-2
V: TRBV18
D: TRBD1
CDR3: CASSPTGDGYTF
DNA: TGTGCCAGCTCACCTACAGGGGACGGCTACACCTTC

size: NA
J: TRBJ2-7
V: TRBV11-2
D: NA
CDR3: CASSPRVGAGEQYF
DNA: TGTGCCAGCAGCCCCCGCGTAGGGGCCGGTGAGCAGTACTTC

size: once
J: TRBJ2-3
V: TRBV29-1
D: NA
CDR3: CSVVGWELGTDTQYF
DNA: TGCAGCGTTGTGGGTTGGGAGTTGGGCACAGATACGCAGTATTTT

size: NA
J: TRBJ2-2
V: TRBV7-2
D: NA
CDR3: CASSMGHLGGELFF
DNA: TGTGCCAGCAGCATGGGACACCTCGGAGGGGAGCTGTTTTTT

size: NA
J: TRBJ2-1
V: TRBV28
D: TRBD2
CDR3: CASSSRRASGISNEQFF
DNA: TGTGCCAGCAGTTCCCGGCGGGCTAGCGGGATCTCCAATGAGCAGTTCTTC

size: NA
J: TRBJ1-5
V: TRBV28
D: TRBD1
CDR3: CASSETGNPHQPQHF
DNA: TGTGCCAGCAGTGAGACAGGGAACCCACATCAGCCCCAGCATTTT

size: NA
J: TRBJ2-4
V: TRBV28
D: NA
CDR3: CASSTENIQYF
DNA: TGTGCCAGCAGTACAGAAAACATTCAGTACTTC

size: NA
J: TRBJ2-3
V: TRBV7-9
D: NA
CDR3: CASSLGGQQSLVAQYF
DNA: TGTGCCAGCAGCTTAGGAGGACAGCAAAGTTTGGTCGCGCAGTATTTT

size: NA
J: TRBJ1-1
V: TRBV19
D: TRBD1
CDR3: CASSLQTGGANTEAFF
DNA: TGTGCCAGTAGTCTTCAGACAGGGGGCGCGAACACTGAAGCTTTCTTT

size: NA
J: TRBJ2-1
V: TRBV7-3
D: TRBD2
CDR3: CASSLGPLRTSGRNNEQFF
DNA: TGTGCCAGCAGCTTAGGTCCCTTGAGGACTAGCGGGAGAAACAATGAGCAGTTCTTC

size: few
J: TRBJ2-5
V: TRBV5-4
D: TRBD2
CDR3: CASSLTSGGETQYF
DNA: TGTGCCAGCAGCTTGACTAGCGGTGGAGAGACCCAGTACTTC

size: NA
J: TRBJ1-6
V: TRBV7-2
D: NA
CDR3: CASSRTASGSPLHF
DNA: TGTGCCAGCAGCCGGACGGCTAGTGGTTCACCCCTCCACTTT

size: NA
J: TRBJ2-7
V: TRBV5-1
D: TRBD1
CDR3: CASSLALGQPYEQYF
DNA: TGCGCCAGCAGCTTGGCTCTGGGACAGCCCTACGAGCAGTACTTC

size: NA
J: TRBJ2-1
V: TRBV29-1
D: TRBD2
CDR3: CSVPTSGRAWSEQFF
DNA: TGCAGCGTCCCGACTAGCGGGAGGGCCTGGAGTGAGCAGTTCTTC

size: NA
J: TRBJ2-6
V: TRBV5-8
D: NA
CDR3: CASSHRDGAAGANVLTF
DNA: TGTGCCAGCAGCCACCGGGACGGGGCTGCCGGGGCCAACGTCCTGACTTTC

size: NA
J: TRBJ1-5
V: TRBV28
D: NA
CDR3: CASSLIGRGGQPQHF
DNA: TGTGCCAGCAGCCTAATAGGGAGGGGCGGTCAGCCCCAGCATTTT

size: NA
J: TRBJ1-2
V: TRBV19
D: NA
CDR3: CASTRRATGNYGYTF
DNA: TGTGCCAGTACTCGAAGGGCGACGGGAAACTATGGCTACACCTTC

size: once
J: TRBJ1-1
V: TRBV4-1
D: NA
CDR3: CASSQAGTPNTEAFF
DNA: TGCGCCAGCAGCCAAGCTGGGACACCGAACACTGAAGCTTTCTTT

size: NA
J: TRBJ1-3
V: TRBV15
D: NA
CDR3: CATSRDLQFGNTIYF
DNA: TGTGCCACCAGCAGAGATCTACAGTTCGGAAACACCATATATTTT

size: NA
J: TRBJ2-1
V: TRBV6-1
D: TRBD2
CDR3: CASSELAGVEQFF
DNA: TGTGCCAGCAGTGAACTAGCGGGAGTTGAGCAGTTCTTC

size: NA
J: TRBJ2-5
V: TRBV7-9
D: TRBD2
CDR3: CASSLAQLAWGGQYF
DNA: TGTGCCAGCAGCTTAGCCCAACTAGCGTGGGGGGGCCAGTACTTC

size: few
J: TRBJ1-1
V: TRBV5-4
D: TRBD1
CDR3: CAYGGTGAPNTEAFF
DNA: TGTGCCTACGGAGGGACAGGGGCGCCGAACACTGAAGCTTTCTTT

size: NA
J: TRBJ2-3
V: TRBV18
D: NA
CDR3: CASSPLSGPDTQYF
DNA: TGTGCCAGCTCACCACTGTCGGGGCCAGATACGCAGTATTTT

size: NA
J: TRBJ2-7
V: TRBV11-3
D: NA
CDR3: CASSLNRNEQYF
DNA: TGTGCCAGCAGCTTAAACCGGAACGAGCAGTACTTC

size: NA
J: TRBJ2-7
V: TRBV28
D: TRBD1
CDR3: CASSPGQGYEQYF
DNA: TGTGCCAGCAGTCCCGGACAGGGCTACGAGCAGTACTTC

size: once
J: TRBJ2-1
V: TRBV28
D: TRBD2
CDR3: CASSLLAGGPNEQFF
DNA: TGTGCCAGCAGTCTCCTAGCGGGAGGGCCGAATGAGCAGTTCTTC

size: NA
J: TRBJ1-4
V: TRBV5-1
D: NA
CDR3: CASSLAPGADEKLFF
DNA: TGCGCCAGCAGCTTGGCCCCGGGGGCTGACGAAAAACTGTTTTTT

size: NA
J: TRBJ1-1
V: TRBV25-1
D: NA
CDR3: CALGRGSDTEAFF
DNA: TGTGCCCTGGGGAGAGGTTCCGACACTGAAGCTTTCTTT

size: NA
J: TRBJ1-2
V: TRBV25-1
D: TRBD1
CDR3: CASRYQGAGGYTF
DNA: TGTGCCAGCAGATACCAGGGGGCTGGAGGCTACACCTTC

size: NA
J: TRBJ1-5
V: TRBV7-9
D: NA
CDR3: CASSRDTNQPQHF
DNA: TGTGCCAGCAGCCGGGATACTAATCAGCCCCAGCATTTT

size: NA
J: TRBJ2-2
V: TRBV7-2
D: TRBD2
CDR3: CASSAGLAGSELFF
DNA: TGTGCCAGCAGCGCCGGACTAGCGGGATCGGAGCTGTTTTTT

size: few
J: TRBJ1-4
V: TRBV5-4
D: NA
CDR3: CASSLVGEEKLFF
DNA: TGTGCCAGCAGCTTGGTGGGGGAGGAAAAACTGTTTTTT

size: once
J: TRBJ1-2
V: TRBV29-1
D: NA
CDR3: CSVEMGEGYGYTF
DNA: TGCAGCGTTGAAATGGGGGAAGGTTATGGCTACACCTTC

size: NA
J: TRBJ1-2
V: TRBV2
D: NA
CDR3: CASSQGMNYGYTF
DNA: TGTGCCAGCAGTCAGGGGATGAACTATGGCTACACCTTC

size: NA
J: TRBJ1-3
V: TRBV5-1
D: NA
CDR3: CASSQQEGSGNTIYF
DNA: TGCGCCAGCAGCCAGCAAGAGGGGTCTGGAAACACCATATATTTT

size: NA
J: TRBJ2-1
V: TRBV9
D: NA
CDR3: CASSVSTELTYNEQFF
DNA: TGTGCCAGCAGCGTATCAACGGAGCTAACCTACAATGAGCAGTTCTTC